The rows below give T cell receptor beta chains drawn from one sample of a study of cytomegalovirus exposure and HLA in healthy donors. The repertoire was sequenced with immunoSEQ multiplex PCR; TCRdb's copy has only in-frame clones and lacks some. Found here are some 170,000 clones, about 75% of them singletons; the top ten hold 5% to 8%. Sequencing was carried out using PBMCs. These receptors were collected from a man aged 35-49 years in good health and CMV-seropositive. Both conserved end residues are part of each CDR3.

>TRBJ2-1|TRBV5-1
CASSPREGAGLYNEQFF
>TRBJ2-7|TRBV7-6
CASSFAGVGVEQYF
>TRBJ2-1|TRBV7-9
CASSLQGADEQFF
>TRBJ2-3|TRBV30
CAWSRGSSGYGTDTQYF
>TRBJ1-2|TRBV6-5
CASQPGDTYGYTF
>TRBJ2-7|TRBV7-2
CASSFQLAGEDEQYF
>TRBJ1-5|TRBV7-9
CASSPGGQPQHF
>TRBJ2-1|TRBV6-5
CASSSTGTGGYNEQFF
>TRBJ2-5|TRBV29-1
CSVTWETQYF
>TRBJ2-3|TRBV29-1
CSANRDTSTDTQYF
>TRBJ2-3|TRBV12-5
CASAGDTDTQYF
>TRBJ2-1|TRBV7-9
CASSLGGWVDSFDEQFF
>TRBJ2-3|TRBV5-8
CASSQGTGSTDTQYF
>TRBJ2-1|TRBV9
CASSLAGSQQFF
>TRBJ2-5|TRBV11-3
CASSDTGKETQYF
>TRBJ1-1|TRBV7-6
CASSSNRGSTEAFF
>TRBJ1-5|TRBV5-1
CASSLGEINQPQHF
>TRBJ2-5|TRBV2
CASSLDRGEETQYF
>TRBJ2-5|TRBV7-9
CASSLAGGRETQYF
>TRBJ2-7|TRBV7-2
CASSLAGGSYEQYF
>TRBJ2-1|TRBV2
CASKAGWSDNEQFF
>TRBJ2-7|TRBV9
CASSPEGLADSYEQYF
>TRBJ1-1|TRBV2
CASSAEGKYTEAFF
>TRBJ1-6|TRBV7-8
CASSLWEYNSPLHF
>TRBJ2-7|TRBV5-1
CASSLAAGGFGEQYF
>TRBJ2-3|TRBV5-8
CASSPHRGTDTQYF
>.|TRBV7-3
CASSQDNHGEQYF
>TRBJ2-4|TRBV9
CASSVYGGTSGENIQYF
>TRBJ2-1|TRBV15
CATSREFGLGLNEQFF
>TRBJ1-2|TRBV28
CASSSGQVTVYGYTF
>TRBJ2-3|TRBV28
CASSFPDRGYTQYF
>TRBJ1-4|TRBV19
CASHRALNEKLFF
>TRBJ2-5|TRBV5-1
CASSQGGGSAQETQYF
>TRBJ1-4|TRBV19
CASSIGGTKAEKLFF
>TRBJ1-1|TRBV27
CASTPLWARNTEAFF
>TRBJ2-5|TRBV5-4
CASSKTGGGQETQYF
>TRBJ1-2|TRBV5-6
CASSLEQGKYGYTF